The clone carrying this T cell receptor (beta chain) occurred once. This record comes from a study of blood T cell repertoires in COVID-19. TCRdb's copy holds only in-frame clones and misses some; the assay was immunoSEQ multiplex PCR. This table holds approximately 12,000 clones, 70% to 75% found once. J lost 5 bases, V lost 2 bases, and 2 bases had no gene match. CDR1 and CDR2 from the germline V gene are MNHEY and SVGAGI. There are 14 residues in the CDR3. Input material: peripheral blood. The TCR sequence derives from a man in his 60s with COVID-19, enrolled during active disease. The rearrangement links TRBV6-5 to TRBJ1-5; 8 bases match TRBD1. CDR3 loop: CASSYRDRYQPQHF. In DNA form, the CDR3 reads TGTGCCAGCAGTTACAGGGACAGGTATCAGCCCCAGCATTTT.